The 9 T cell receptor beta chains reported below all come from one sample, sequenced in a study of shared clonotypes between healthy human individuals. Method: immunoSEQ multiplex PCR; TCRdb's copy keeps in-frame clones and lacks some. The sample contains some 100,000 clones, over 65% of which appear only once. The sample was memory CD8+ T cells sorted from blood. As to subset: CD45RO+ cells pooled with CCR7-negative TemRA cells. These TCRs come from a woman in her thirties in good health.

This clone was seen more than once but under ten times. The chain combines TRBV4-1 with TRBJ2-3, with 7 bases lining up with TRBD2. Germline assignment: CDR1 MGHRA and CDR2 YSYEKL. The CDR3 contains 16 residues. The V and J ends lost 1 base and 4 bases, in that order; junction bases with no gene match: 8. The CDR3 protein is CASSQASGATADTQYF. The CDR3 DNA sequence: TGCGCCAGCAGCCAAGCCAGCGGGGCTACGGCAGATACGCAGTATTTT.

The J gene is TRBJ2-7, the V gene TRBV28, with D perhaps matching TRBD2 (5 bases). From germline, CDR1 is MDHEN and CDR2 SYDVKM. V shed 5 bases and J shed 2 bases, with 13 bases lying between them. The CDR3 totals 14 residues. CDR3 in DNA: TGTGCCAGCAGTGAGGGCGGCCAAACCTACGAGCAGTACTTC. This codes for CASSEGGQTYEQYF.

The chain joins TRBV5-6 to TRBJ2-7, with D hard to call. The CDR3 length is 12 residues. CDR1 and CDR2 from the germline V gene are SGHDT and YYEEEE. The ends were cut back, 4 bases at V and 4 bases at J, with 9 bases in the middle. This CDR3 reads CASSRRVYEQYF. CDR3 coding DNA: TGTGCCAGCAGCCGACGGGTGTACGAGCAGTACTTC.

The chain has TRBV6-1 and TRBJ1-1; D gene uncertain. Germline loops: CDR1 MNHNS, CDR2 SASEGT. The CDR3 contains 11 residues. The V and J ends lost 7 bases and 6 bases respectively, with 9 bases between them. The CDR3 is CASKEIAEAFF. Here the CDR3 DNA reads TGTGCCAGCAAGGAGATAGCTGAAGCTTTCTTT.

The rearrangement uses TRBV6-1 and TRBJ2-5, with no clear D. The ends were cut back, 3 bases at V and 0 bases at J, with 5 bases in the middle. In germline, CDR1 is MNHNS, CDR2 SASEGT. The CDR3 is 13 residues long. In nucleotides, the CDR3 is TGTGCCAGCAGTGACTCCGACCAAGAGACCCAGTACTTC. Its translation: CASSDSDQETQYF.

The chain employs TRBV11-2 and TRBJ2-3, with TRBD2 matching 8 bases. Trimming at V came to 5 bases and at J to 2 bases, leaving 9 bases not matched to a gene. The CDR3 length is 16 residues. Germline CDR1 and CDR2: SGHAT and FQNNGV. The CDR3 DNA follows: TGTGCCAGCAGCCCGGGGGCTAGCGGGCACACAGATACGCAGTATTTT. This codes for CASSPGASGHTDTQYF.

This clone is medium-sized within its sample. The chain links TRBV28 to TRBJ1-5; unclear D gene. Trimming removed 3 bases at V and 2 bases at J, with 11 bases between. Germline V gene lookup returns CDR1 MDHEN and CDR2 SYDVKM. The CDR3 spans 15 residues. CDR3 sequence: CASSFLLRGNQPQHF. The CDR3 DNA is TGTGCCAGCAGTTTTCTATTACGGGGCAATCAGCCCCAGCATTTT. Full variable domain (outside the CDR3, taken from reference TRBV28 and TRBJ1-5): DVKVTQSSRYLVKRTGEKVFLECVQDMDHENMFWYRQDPGLGLRLIYFSYDVKMKEKGDIPEGYSVSREKKERFSLILESASTNQTSMYLCASSFLLRGNQPQHFGDGTRLSIL.

Points on this clone: A single base is all that separates this from a far larger clone, so a read error is likely. This rearrangement joins TRBV7-6 to TRBJ2-6, with a tentative D call TRBD2 (5 bases). Trimming left V 5 bases short and J 1 base short, with 18 bases between. Looked up from germline, CDR1 is SGHVS and CDR2 is FNYEAQ. The CDR3 runs to 18 residues. The CDR3 protein is CASSQNSHGESGANVLTF. CDR3 sequence (DNA): TGTGCCAGCAGCCAAAACAGTCACGGGGAATCTGGGGCCAACGTCCTGACTTTC.

The rearrangement links TRBV5-6 to TRBJ1-2; a possible D gene is TRBD1 (6 bases). From germline, CDR1 is SGHDT and CDR2 YYEEEE. The germline V and J ends were trimmed by 2 bases and 8 bases, with 16 bases remaining between them. The length of the CDR3 is 14 residues. The CDR3 loop reads CASSFYTGPGGYTF. Here the CDR3 DNA reads TGTGCCAGCAGCTTCTATACAGGGCCAGGAGGCTACACCTTC.